This paragraph covers one TCR beta chain sequence. Data came from immunoSEQ multiplex PCR; TCRdb stores just in-frame clones and leaves some out. The sample shows about 90,000 clones, roughly 93% of them seen only once. The sample comes from a study of OX40 agonist ivuxolimab in advanced cancers. This clonotype was obtained from an adult with an advanced solid tumor such as melanoma, head and neck, liver or kidney cancer. The material sequenced was CD4+ or CD8+ T cells sorted from blood, taken in a trial of the OX40 agonist ivuxolimab.

In nucleotides, the CDR3 is TGTGCCAGCAGCTTGCTCCCGAGCTCCTACAATGAGCAGTTCTTC. Its protein product is CASSLLPSSYNEQFF. The chain is built from TRBV5-5 and TRBJ2-1; D not resolved. This CDR3 has 15 residues. Germline V gene data show CDR1 as SGHKS and CDR2 as YYEKEE (reference sequence). V lost 1 base and J 0 bases, leaving 8 bases between the germline ends.